This TCR beta chain was captured by sequencing in a study of CXCR3-negative and CXCR3-positive naive CD8 T cells. Study-wide results and limits: Compared with CXCR3-negative naive cells, CXCR3-positive naive cells showed more hydrophobic TRB CDR3s.

The CDR3 runs to 15 residues. Worth noting for this clonotype: The antigen remains undetermined.

The method, 5' RACE with UMI labels, was used to prepare the TRB cDNA libraries. TCRdb reprocessed the 5' RACE reads, with one entry per CDR3 protein and no DNA. This sample's table has approximately 88,000 distinct CDR3 sequences. V is TRBV21-1 and J is TRBJ2-7; the TCRdb D gene call, TRBD1, has no DNA to confirm it. TRBV21-1 is noted as a pseudogene. Source material: naive CXCR3- CD8+ T cells from blood. The subset was: CD45RO-CCR7+CD27+CD95- naive CD8+ T cells lacking CXCR3 (TNR3-). The TCR sequence derives from a human donor in good health. Some clones in this sample may be carry-over from other donors' samples. CDR3 loop: CASSARQGPSYEQYF.